Described below is a single T cell receptor (beta chain) sequence and its context. The specificity of this receptor is unknown. One junction end disagrees with the germline gene, perhaps due to a read error. The data derive from a study of identical twins (dated by TCRdb to the mid-2010s). Study-wide context: To test whether fetal clonotypes persist, the study used deep sequencing on TCR alpha and beta repertoires from monozygotic twins, unrelated adults of various ages, and cord blood. To rule out contamination, replicate twin experiments were performed at different times with different library preparation protocols.

The receptor library was made with 5' RACE. The sequencing machine was an Illumina HiSeq 2000. A universal primer binding site was introduced by template switching, and a unique molecular identifier was present in the final cDNA, enabling accurate counting of TCR cDNA molecules. First-strand cDNA for TCR alpha and beta chains was synthesized from specific primers in the conserved constant-segment region. To control for contamination, every cDNA library carried two barcodes: a SMART-Mk sample barcode plus Illumina barcodes. Two successive PCR steps introduced TruSeq adapter sequences along with Illumina sample barcodes. TCR alpha and beta cDNA libraries were sequenced on the Illumina HiSeq platform with custom primers. In the authors' own workflow: MiGEC was used to process raw reads and extract unique molecular identifiers, and MiXCR was used to find CDR3 positions. Recombination models were inferred per individual with the repgenHMM and IGoR tools using an EM algorithm. The tcR package in R was used for shared clonotype analysis, with sharing normalized by the product of cloneset sizes. To study raw recombination without the effects of thymic and clonal selection, out-of-frame nonproductive sequences were analyzed. TCRdb reworked the public reads: Q25 trimming with fastp, MiXCR clone assembly, productive beta chains retained. Rows with one shared CDR3 protein collapse into an entry with the most common genes and DNA. These V and J calls rely on TCRdb rather than the paper's analysis. This sample lists roughly 1.6 million distinct CDR3 sequences; under 35% were detected once. Over 0.25% of the sample goes to the ten largest clones.

Every donor was a healthy Caucasian. Broad study findings and their caveats: Compared with coincidental sharing between unrelated individuals, an excess of low generation-probability sequences was observed among out-of-frame TCR alpha sequences shared between twins. Conclusions relied on cross-sectional statistical analysis, since the same donors could not be followed over many years. Fewer insertions were carried by abundant cord blood beta clonotypes, a similar but weaker trend appeared in young adult naive repertoires, and no such trend appeared in memory repertoires. In beta out-of-frame sequences, excess twin sharing was weaker, because having fewer shared sequences lowered the signal-to-noise ratio. Zero-insertion analyses could be partly confounded by invariant T cells such as MAIT and iNKT, although diverse VJ usage argued against such confounding for most clonotypes. In monozygotic twins, out-of-frame TCR alpha sharing was systematically underestimated by recombination models, although the models agreed with sharing between unrelated individuals.

The germline V gene (reference sequence) gives CDR1 as DFQATT and CDR2 as SNEGSKA. The CDR3 contains 15 residues, cysteine and phenylalanine counted. Only CDR3 DNA is held: 45 bases, read in frame from base 1. Material: cord blood. The rearrangement joined TRBV20-1 to TRBJ2-1, with 7 middle bases fitting TRBD1. The TCR was taken from a newborn girl in good health. The CDR3 reads CSARDLGQTYNEQVF. The nucleotide sequence is given as TGCAGTGCTAGAGATTTGGGACAGACGTACAATGAGCAGGTCTTC.